This T cell receptor (beta chain) was recorded in a study of CD8 T cells in ankylosing spondylitis. Study-wide results and caveats: Fewer than ten highly homologous variants made up a TCR beta motif that seemed to typify ankylosing spondylitis blood.

From the 5' RACE reads, TCRdb called clonotypes with MiXCR, one entry per CDR3 protein. The sample shows roughly 250,000 distinct CDR3 sequences, 8% to 11% of them seen only once. V was clipped by 3 bases and J by 4 bases; unmatched bases: 7. CDR3 length equals 15 residues. Germline V gives CDR1 SNHLY, CDR2 FYNNEI. This clonotype was picked up many times. What it recognizes is unknown. The sequence was obtained from a male donor with ankylosing spondylitis or in good health (not recorded which). The rearrangement joins TRBV2 to TRBJ2-5; 8 bases line up with TRBD2. The sample taken for sequencing was blood, either unsorted or a sorted T cell fraction (not recorded which). The CDR3: CASSDLKRELETQYF. The CDR3 bases are TGTGCCAGCAGTGACCTCAAGCGGGAGTTAGAGACCCAGTACTTC.